This passage covers 8 T cell receptor beta chains from one sample sequenced in a study of shared clonotypes between healthy human individuals. The assay was immunoSEQ multiplex PCR, and TCRdb's table has in-frame clones only and misses some. The data hold roughly 1,000,000 clones, with 75% to 85% observed a single time. The sequencing input was memory CD4+ T cells from PBMCs. Sample subset: CD45RA-negative fraction. The receptors shown here come from a man between 18 and 29 years old in good health. Some clones in this sample may be carry-over from other donors' samples.

This chain joins TRBV5-1 and TRBJ2-2, with 8 bases matching TRBD2. CDR1 is SGHRS, CDR2 YFSETQ, per germline. V shed 0 bases and J 7 bases; nucleotides not matched to a gene: 8. The CDR3 consists of 16 residues. CDR3 coding DNA: TGCGCCAGCAGCTTGGCCCCCGCGCTAGCGGGCGGGGAGCTGTTTTTT. Residues: CASSLAPALAGGELFF.

CDR3 coding DNA: TGTGCCAGCAGTGAAGCGGGAGCCCCCTCCTACAATGAGCAGTTCTTC. As protein: CASSEAGAPSYNEQFF. This chain joins TRBV2 and TRBJ2-1, with D perhaps TRBD2 (5 bases). The CDR3 totals 16 residues. The V gene's germline CDR1 is SNHLY and CDR2 FYNNEI. V was pared by 0 bases and J by 0 bases, with 9 bases between.

The chain combines TRBV9 with TRBJ2-7; 8 bases match TRBD2. This CDR3 has 15 amino acids. The germline V gene encodes CDR1 SGDLS and CDR2 YYNGEE. V trimming: 0 bases; J trimming: 1 base; junction bases outside the gene matches: 3. In nucleotides, the CDR3 is TGTGCCAGCAGCGTAGGGCTAGCGGGTTCCTACGAGCAGTACTTC. It codes for CASSVGLAGSYEQYF.

The V call is TRBV20-1, the J call TRBJ1-2, with D possibly matching TRBD1 (5 bases). This CDR3 has 11 amino acids. Germline V gives CDR1 DFQATT, CDR2 SNEGSKA (reference sequence). Between the trimmed V and J ends, which lost 6 bases and 10 bases, there was a span of 15 bases. The CDR3 nucleotides read TGCAGTGCCGGGGACCTATCCGACTACACCTTC. Amino acid sequence: CSAGDLSDYTF.

This rearrangement joins TRBV12-5 to TRBJ2-3, with D tentatively TRBD1 (5 bases). The V and J ends lost 3 bases and 2 bases respectively, with 18 bases between them. This CDR3 is 17 amino acids long. Germline CDR1 reads LGHNT; CDR2 reads FRNRAP. CDR3 sequence (DNA): TGTGCTAGTGGTTTTGGACAAGGGCGAGGCGACACAGATACGCAGTATTTT. Protein: CASGFGQGRGDTDTQYF. The full variable domain, completed using reference TRBV12-5 and TRBJ2-3, is DARVTQTPRHKVTEMGQEVTMRCQPILGHNTVFWYRQTMMQGLELLAYFRNRAPLDDSGMPKDRFSAEMPDATLATLKIQPSEPRDSAVYFCASGFGQGRGDTDTQYFGPGTRLTVL.

The chain combines TRBV7-2 with TRBJ2-1; the D gene could be TRBD1 or TRBD2 (5 bases each). The CDR3 spans 15 residues. V was shortened by 4 bases and J by 5 bases, with 15 bases between the two germline ends. In germline, CDR1 is SGHTA, CDR2 FQGNSA. CDR3 sequence reads: CASSSYRGANNEQFF. The CDR3 nucleotides are TGTGCCAGCAGCTCCTACCGGGGCGCCAACAATGAGCAGTTCTTC. The full variable domain, with the rest looked up from reference TRBV7-2 and TRBJ2-1, is GAGVSQSPSNKVTEKGKDVELRCDPISGHTALYWYRQSLGQGLEFLIYFQGNSAPDKSGLPSDRFSAERTGGSVSTLTIQRTQQEDSAVYLCASSSYRGANNEQFFGPGTRLTVL.

This chain links TRBV5-1 with TRBJ2-5; TRBD2 agrees at 10 bases. Unmatched junction bases numbered 13, after V lost 4 bases and J lost 4 bases. The CDR3 extends over 17 amino acids. The germline gives CDR1 SGHRS, CDR2 YFSETQ. CDR3 coding DNA: TGCGCCAGCAGCCCTGGGGGCCTAGCGGGAGAGGGAGAGACCCAGTACTTC. Its translation is CASSPGGLAGEGETQYF.

This clone has just a few counts. The genes are TRBV27 and TRBJ2-7; 14 bases line up with TRBD2. The CDR3 has 18 residues. In germline, CDR1 is MNHEY, CDR2 SMNVEV (reference sequence). The junction had 13 bases not matched to a gene; V was cut back by 6 bases and J by 3 bases. The CDR3 spells CASRQGLAGEVRYYEQYF. For the CDR3, the DNA is TGTGCCAGCAGACAGGGACTAGCGGGAGAAGTGCGGTACTACGAGCAGTACTTC.